What follows are 27 T cell receptor beta chains derived from one specimen sequenced in a study of cytomegalovirus exposure and HLA in healthy donors. The primer mix had 60 Vbeta and 13 Jbeta primers. Clones were read by immunoSEQ multiplex PCR, and TCRdb kept only the in-frame ones, dropping some. The sample has tens of thousands of clones; 78% are singletons. The sample consisted of PBMCs. These receptors originate from a male donor in good health and CMV-seropositive.

This CDR3 reads CASSLGAASGNTIYF. The CDR3 DNA sequence: TGTGCCAGCAGTTTGGGGGCCGCCTCTGGAAACACCATATATTTT. This rearrangement joins TRBV27 to TRBJ1-3; the D gene is possibly TRBD1 (6 bases). Trimming pared 3 bases from V and 0 bases from J, leaving 9 bases between. Germline CDR1 MNHEY, CDR2 SMNVEV (reference sequence). The CDR3 extends over 15 amino acids.

The chain carries TRBV7-9 and TRBJ2-2, with D tentatively TRBD1 (6 bases). The CDR3 runs 14 residues. Looked up from germline, CDR1 is SEHNR and CDR2 is FQNEAQ (reference sequence). V lost 4 bases and J lost 4, with 10 bases in between. The CDR3 protein is CASSWGQTTGELFF. The CDR3 nucleotides read TGTGCCAGCAGCTGGGGACAAACCACCGGGGAGCTGTTTTTT.

The CDR3 bases are TGTGCCAGCTCACCACAGGGGGCGGGCAACGAGCAGTACTTC. Protein: CASSPQGAGNEQYF. V usage is TRBV18 and J usage is TRBJ2-7; TRBD1 matches at 7 bases. Unmatched junction bases numbered 5, after V lost 1 base and J lost 5 bases. The V gene's germline CDR1 is KGHSH and CDR2 LQKENI. The CDR3 has 14 residues.

This clone was counted a few times. The chain couples TRBV28 to TRBJ2-7, with TRBD1 as a possible D gene (6 bases). In germline, CDR1 is MDHEN, CDR2 SYDVKM. This CDR3 spans 15 amino acids. V dropped 6 bases and J dropped 0 bases, with 15 bases sitting between them. CDR3 nucleotide sequence: TGTGCCAGCAGCTCTCCAGGGGCTAGCTCCTACGAGCAGTACTTC. Translation gives CASSSPGASSYEQYF.

This clone was detected a few times. The V gene is TRBV7-2, the J gene TRBJ2-7; perhaps TRBD1 as D (5 bases). Germline assignment: CDR1 SGHTA and CDR2 FQGNSA. Deletions cut 5 bases from V and 3 bases from J, with 14 bases between. The CDR3 consists of 14 residues. In DNA, the CDR3 is TGTGCCAGCAGCCCCGGAAAGGGGAACTACGAGCAGTACTTC. It encodes CASSPGKGNYEQYF. The entire variable domain, with the rest obtained from reference TRBV7-2 and TRBJ2-7, is as follows: GAGVSQSPSNKVTEKGKDVELRCDPISGHTALYWYRQSLGQGLEFLIYFQGNSAPDKSGLPSDRFSAERTGGSVSTLTIQRTQQEDSAVYLCASSPGKGNYEQYFGPGTRLTVT.

The chain couples TRBV30 to TRBJ2-7; D call uncertain. Trimming took 0 bases from V and 1 from J, leaving 10 bases between them. The germline V gene has CDR1 GTSNPN and CDR2 SVGIG (reference sequence). The length of the CDR3 is 14 residues. The CDR3 region has the DNA TGTGCCTGGAGTGTAAAGGCCGGGTCCTACGAGCAGTACTTC. As protein: CAWSVKAGSYEQYF.

The genes are TRBV19 and TRBJ1-4; 7 bases line up with TRBD1. This CDR3 is built from 15 residues. Per germline, CDR1 LNHDA and CDR2 SQIVND (reference sequence). Germline trimming cut 5 bases from V and 1 base from J; bases unmatched to any gene: 4. The CDR3 sequence is CASSPNRGTNEKLFF. The DNA for the CDR3 is TGTGCCAGTAGTCCAAACAGGGGAACTAATGAAAAACTGTTTTTT.

This chain links TRBV27 with TRBJ1-4; a weak D match, TRBD1 (5 bases). CDR3 length: 14 residues. Trimming removed 5 bases at V and 4 bases at J, with 11 bases between. Germline V lookup: CDR1 MNHEY, CDR2 SMNVEV (reference sequence). The CDR3: CASSPGFINEKLFF. The CDR3 region has the DNA TGTGCCAGCAGTCCAGGGTTCATTAATGAAAAACTGTTTTTT. Full variable domain (rest looked up from reference TRBV27 and TRBJ1-4): EAQVTQNPRYLITVTGKKLTVTCSQNMNHEYMSWYRQDPGLGLRQIYYSMNVEVTDKGDVPEGYKVSRKEKRNFPLILESPSPNQTSLYFCASSPGFINEKLFFGSGTQLSVL.

The V gene is TRBV19, the J gene TRBJ2-7, with D maybe TRBD2 (6 bases). Trimming cost V 6 bases and J 7 bases, with 16 bases left between them. The CDR3 runs to 13 residues. The germline CDR1 and CDR2 sequences are LNHDA and SQIVND (reference sequence). The CDR3 DNA reads TGTGCCAGTAGCCTTCCATGGGCGGGAGAGCAGTACTTC. It translates to CASSLPWAGEQYF.

This clone was counted a few times. The chain is built from TRBV10-2 and TRBJ2-1; maybe TRBD2 (5 bases). V lost 0 bases and J lost 8, with 8 bases in between. This CDR3 region has 13 residues. Germline V gene lookup returns CDR1 WSHSY and CDR2 SAAADI. The DNA of the CDR3 is TGCGCCAGCAGTGAGTCGAGGGTCCATGAGCAGTTCTTC. It specifies CASSESRVHEQFF.

The CDR3 region is CASTPNAIYEQYF. The CDR3 DNA reads as TGTGCCAGCACCCCCAACGCTATCTACGAGCAGTACTTC. This chain uses TRBV28 with TRBJ2-7; D is uncertain. Trimming pared 7 bases from V and 3 bases from J, leaving 13 bases between. CDR3 length equals 13 residues. Germline CDR1 is MDHEN and CDR2 is SYDVKM.

The V call is TRBV28, the J call TRBJ2-7; D is perhaps TRBD2 (5 bases). With 3 bases removed from V and 6 bases from J, the gap between germline ends came to 15 bases. Germline CDR1 MDHEN, CDR2 SYDVKM. The CDR3 runs to 14 residues. The CDR3 DNA reads TGTGCCAGCAGTTTGAGGGTACCGTCCGGCGAGCAGTACTTC. It encodes CASSLRVPSGEQYF.

This chain connects TRBV19 to TRBJ2-2, with D possibly being TRBD2 (6 bases). V dropped 5 bases and J dropped 4 bases, with 11 bases sitting between them. Looked up from germline, CDR1 is LNHDA and CDR2 is SQIVND (reference sequence). The CDR3 is 14 residues long. CDR3 nucleotide sequence: TGTGCCAGTAGTTTGGGGGGTCTCACCGGGGAGCTGTTTTTT. Its protein product is CASSLGGLTGELFF.

The chain carries TRBV29-1 and TRBJ1-2; D gene uncertain. The CDR3 length is 13 residues. Deletions cut 5 bases from V and 2 bases from J, with 12 bases between. CDR1 and CDR2 (germline): SQVTM, ANQGSEA. Here the CDR3 reads CSVLASANYGYTF. Here the CDR3 DNA reads TGCAGCGTTTTAGCATCGGCCAACTATGGCTACACCTTC.

V usage is TRBV6-6 and J usage is TRBJ1-3; no reliable D call. Trimming left V 0 bases short and J 2 bases short, with 8 bases between. The germline CDR1 and CDR2 sequences are MNHNY and SVGAGI (reference sequence). The CDR3 is 15 residues long. In DNA, the CDR3 is TGTGCCAGCAGTTACTCTAACAGTCCTGGAAACACCATATATTTT. Translation: CASSYSNSPGNTIYF.

The chain recombines TRBV9 with TRBJ2-2; 10 bases are a match to TRBD2. The length of the CDR3 is 17 residues. Trimming cost V 0 bases and J 4 bases; bases outside gene matches: 6. CDR1 SGDLS and CDR2 YYNGEE come from the germline V gene. CDR3: CASSVVSGGLGTGELFF. The CDR3, as DNA: TGTGCCAGCAGCGTAGTTAGCGGGGGGCTCGGCACCGGGGAGCTGTTTTTT.

The chain has TRBV5-1 and TRBJ2-3, with D maybe TRBD2 (5 bases). This CDR3 is built from 14 residues. Germline lookup yields CDR1 SGHRS and CDR2 YFSETQ. V shed 4 bases and J shed 0 bases, with 9 bases lying between them. CDR3 protein: CASSEGISTDTQYF. DNA for the CDR3: TGCGCCAGCAGCGAGGGTATAAGCACAGATACGCAGTATTTT.

The chain links TRBV4-2 to TRBJ2-7; TRBD1 might be the D (6 bases). CDR3 length equals 17 residues. CDR1 LGHNA and CDR2 YNFKEQ come from the germline V gene. Trimming removed 1 base from V and 3 bases from J, with 19 bases in between. In DNA form, the CDR3 reads TGTGCCAGCAGCCAAGCGCACAGGGTGTCGATTAACTACGAGCAGTACTTC. Translation: CASSQAHRVSINYEQYF.

V gene TRBV18 combines with J gene TRBJ1-3; no clear D gene. CDR3 size: 14 residues. From germline, CDR1 is KGHSH and CDR2 LQKENI. The V and J ends lost 3 bases and 4 bases respectively, with 10 bases between them. The CDR3 DNA sequence: TGTGCCAGCTCACCCTCGGAGGCCGGAAACACCATATATTTT. Its protein product is CASSPSEAGNTIYF.

This chain uses TRBV15 with TRBJ1-2, with D possibly matching TRBD1 (5 bases). CDR1 is LNHNV and CDR2 is YYDKDF in the germline V gene (reference sequence). This CDR3 region has 13 residues. V lost 1 base and J lost 4, with 7 bases in between. The CDR3 DNA sequence: TGTGCCACCAGCAGAGCTGACAGCTATGGCTACACCTTC. Its translation: CATSRADSYGYTF.

The table lists this clone with a few counts. The rearrangement joins TRBV6-5 to TRBJ1-1; no definite D call. The V and J ends lost 0 bases and 0 bases respectively, with 11 bases between them. Germline assignment: CDR1 MNHEY and CDR2 SVGAGI. This CDR3 contains 16 residues. As DNA, the CDR3 is TGTGCCAGCAGTTACTCGTCTACGCCTCTGAACACTGAAGCTTTCTTT. Translated: CASSYSSTPLNTEAFF.

V is TRBV19 and J is TRBJ1-1; D is undetermined. The V gene's germline CDR1 is LNHDA and CDR2 SQIVND (reference sequence). The CDR3 runs 14 residues. Trimming removed 8 bases from V and 1 base from J, with 14 bases in between. In nucleotides, the CDR3 is TGTGCCAGTGGGCTCGGAGGGTCGAACACTGAAGCTTTCTTT. The encoded protein is CASGLGGSNTEAFF.

The chain couples TRBV6-1 to TRBJ1-2, with D possibly matching TRBD1 (6 bases). The CDR3 has 15 amino acids. Trimming removed 2 bases from V and 2 bases from J, with 12 bases in between. The germline V gene has CDR1 MNHNS and CDR2 SASEGT. DNA of the CDR3: TGTGCCAGCAGTGAATGGGCAGGGGCCAACTATGGCTACACCTTC. Protein product: CASSEWAGANYGYTF.

Concerning this clone itself: The junction differs from germline at one of its ends, possibly a read error. The CDR3 DNA reads TGCGCCAGCAGCTTGGGCGATAATTCATCCCTCCACTTT. It translates to CASSLGDNSSLHF. V and J are TRBV5-1 and TRBJ1-6; D gene uncertain. The V gene's germline CDR1 is SGHRS and CDR2 YFSETQ. The CDR3 totals 13 residues.

The chain recombines TRBV5-1 with TRBJ2-5; no reliable D call. There are 14 residues in the CDR3. V gave up 1 base and J gave up 3 bases, with 10 bases separating them. Germline CDR1 reads SGHRS; CDR2 reads YFSETQ. CDR3 amino acids: CASSLRQGKETQYF. The CDR3 DNA sequence: TGCGCCAGCAGCTTGAGACAAGGTAAAGAGACCCAGTACTTC.

The chain employs TRBV30 and TRBJ1-2; perhaps TRBD1 as D (6 bases). CDR1 and CDR2 from the germline V gene are GTSNPN and SVGIG (reference sequence). V shed 8 bases and J shed 3 bases, with 19 bases lying between them. This CDR3 is built from 14 residues. The CDR3 sequence: CAVLSVQGYYGYTF. The CDR3 region has the DNA TGTGCCGTTCTATCGGTACAGGGCTACTATGGCTACACCTTC.

The V and J genes are TRBV30 and TRBJ1-2; no clear D gene. The CDR3 length is 10 residues. From germline, CDR1 is GTSNPN and CDR2 SVGIG (reference sequence). The CDR3 nucleotides are TGTGCGGAGGGCGGGTTTGGCTACACCTTC. It yields the protein CAEGGFGYTF. The variable domain in full, with the rest retrieved from reference TRBV30 and TRBJ1-2, is SQTIHQWPATLVQPVGSPLSLECTVEGTSNPNLYWYRQAAGRGLQLLFYSVGIGQISSEVPQNLSASRPQDRQFILSSKKLLLSDSGFYLCAEGGFGYTFGSGTRLTVV.